The rows below give T cell receptor beta chains drawn from one sample of a study of blood T cell repertoires in COVID-19. Here immunoSEQ multiplex PCR was the method, and the copy in TCRdb shows in-frame clones only, minus some. The repertoire consists of 190,000 or so clones, with approximately 82% occurring once and the leading ten covering approximately 6.9%. The specimen was peripheral blood. The receptors were gathered from a human donor with acute or convalescent COVID-19. The donor label of this sample is uncertain. Both conserved end residues are part of each CDR3. A D gene is named only where the DNA matches it firmly. Only part of the rows carry a size: once, few, many, or a class if the clone is expanded.

TRBJ2-7 . TRBD1 TRBV11-2 CASSQIPGQDYEQYF TGTGCCAGCAGCCAAATTCCGGGACAGGACTACGAGCAGTACTTC
TRBJ2-1 . TRBD2 TRBV7-2 CASSSSGTRAIEQFF TGTGCCAGCAGCTCCTCCGGGACTAGAGCAATTGAGCAGTTCTTC
TRBJ1-1 . . TRBV29-1 CSVGDMNTEAFF TGCAGCGTCGGGGACATGAACACTGAAGCTTTCTTT
TRBJ2-7 . . TRBV27 CASSTPGSYEQYF TGTGCCAGCTCCACTCCCGGGTCGTACGAGCAGTACTTC
TRBJ2-3 . . TRBV7-9 CASSLSQASTDTQYF TGTGCCAGCAGCTTATCTCAGGCTAGCACAGATACGCAGTATTTT
TRBJ2-3 once TRBD2 TRBV10-2 CASSATSGRATDTQYF TGCGCCAGCAGCGCAACTAGCGGGAGGGCGACAGATACGCAGTATTTT
TRBJ2-7 . . TRBV29-1 CSVAQQGGSSYEQYF TGCAGCGTTGCCCAGCAGGGCGGTAGCTCCTACGAGCAGTACTTC
TRBJ1-4 . . TRBV4-2 CASSQVSEKLFF TGTGCCAGCAGCCAAGTTAGTGAAAAACTGTTTTTT
TRBJ1-1 . . TRBV29-1 CSVVVRANTEAFF TGCAGCGTTGTGGTCAGGGCCAACACTGAAGCTTTCTTT
TRBJ1-6 . TRBD1 TRBV5-1 CASSFRDRDSPLHF TGCGCCAGCAGCTTCCGGGACAGGGATTCACCCCTCCACTTT
TRBJ1-6 few TRBD1 TRBV7-8 CASSSTGGRYNSPLHF TGTGCCAGCAGCTCGACAGGGGGCCGTTATAATTCACCCCTCCACTTT